The 21 T cell receptor beta chains listed next were all sequenced from one sample in a study of blood T cell repertoires in COVID-19 (dated by TCRdb to between 2020 and 2021). The library relied on the immunoSEQ multiplex PCR assay. TCRdb holds this immuneACCESS table with in-frame rearrangements only. Some clones are missing; in checked studies, unresolved V genes explain under half, and the rest has no known cause. For this sample the table gives 210,000 or so clones, of which 84% were detected only once. The ten most abundant clones make up roughly 1.8% of the sample. The sequenced material came from PBMCs or T cells enriched from blood (not recorded which). All receptors derive from a man in his 60s who had recovered from COVID-19.

The rearrangement joins TRBV2 to TRBJ2-7; maybe TRBD1 (5 bases). The germline V and J ends were trimmed by 4 bases and 0 bases, with 10 bases remaining between them. The CDR3 is 14 residues long. Germline-derived CDR1 and CDR2 are SNHLY and FYNNEI. This CDR3 reads CASSANRNSYEQYF. In nucleotides, the CDR3 is TGTGCCAGCAGTGCGAACAGGAACTCCTACGAGCAGTACTTC.

The chain uses TRBV7-2 and TRBJ1-2; TRBD1 agrees at 7 bases. CDR3 length: 14 amino acids. CDR1 and CDR2 (germline): SGHTA, FQGNSA. With 4 bases clipped from V and 4 bases from J, the junction kept 6 bases outside the gene matches. CDR3 loop: CASSWRGLGYGYTF. In nucleotides, the CDR3 is TGTGCCAGCAGCTGGAGGGGGCTTGGCTATGGCTACACCTTC.

The chain's CDR3 is CASTQEGAGNSPLHF. CDR3 DNA: TGCGCCAGCACCCAGGAGGGGGCCGGGAATTCACCCCTCCACTTT. This chain uses TRBV5-1 with TRBJ1-6, with 7 bases that match TRBD1. In germline, CDR1 is SGHRS, CDR2 YFSETQ. This CDR3 is 15 amino acids long. With V trimmed by 6 bases and J by 7 bases, 10 bases remained unmatched.

This chain joins TRBV11-1 and TRBJ2-3; D is possibly TRBD2 (5 bases). Germline CDR1 and CDR2: SGHAT and FQDESV (reference sequence). V gave up 8 bases and J gave up 1 base, with 19 bases separating them. CDR3 length: 16 amino acids. The CDR3 loop reads CASRESEEVGTDTQYF. The CDR3 DNA reads as TGTGCCAGCCGAGAAAGCGAGGAGGTGGGCACAGATACGCAGTATTTT.

CDR3 DNA: TGTGCCAGCAGCTACGCGGGGGGGCTTCGCTACAATGAGCAGTTCTTC. This translates into CASSYAGGLRYNEQFF. J is TRBJ2-1 and V is TRBV6-6, with TRBD2 matching over 9 bases. The CDR3 runs 16 residues. V was clipped by 6 bases and J by 3 bases; unmatched bases: 9. Germline loops: CDR1 MNHNY, CDR2 SVGAGI (reference sequence).

The V and J genes are TRBV15 and TRBJ1-1; D possibly corresponds to TRBD1 (5 bases). Germline loops: CDR1 LNHNV, CDR2 YYDKDF (reference sequence). Trimming took 0 bases from V and 0 from J, leaving 11 bases between them. The CDR3 contains 16 residues. This CDR3 reads CATSREQESVNTEAFF. CDR3 coding DNA: TGTGCCACCAGCAGAGAACAGGAGTCCGTGAACACTGAAGCTTTCTTT.

For the CDR3, the DNA is TGTGCCAGCAGCGTTTTTGAGGGCCAGCCCCAGCATTTT. Protein product: CASSVFEGQPQHF. V and J are TRBV7-3 and TRBJ1-5, with D unclear. Trimming left V 5 bases short and J 7 bases short, with 12 bases between. The CDR3 spans 13 residues. Looked up from germline, CDR1 is SGHTA and CDR2 is FQGTGA.

This chain joins TRBV13 and TRBJ2-5, with 15 bases fitting TRBD2. Germline CDR1 is PRHDT and CDR2 is FYEKMQ (reference sequence). V trimming: 5 bases; J trimming: 4 bases; junction bases outside the gene matches: 8. The CDR3 loop spans 17 amino acids. The CDR3 is CASSVGLAGGFGETQYF. Here the CDR3 DNA reads TGTGCCAGCAGCGTCGGACTAGCGGGGGGGTTCGGAGAGACCCAGTACTTC.

This clone was recorded only once. The junction and the germline gene differ at one end; a read error may be behind it. The V call is TRBV18, the J call TRBJ1-4; 7 nucleotides match TRBD1. The CDR3 spans 15 residues. From germline, CDR1 is KGHSH and CDR2 LQKENI. The chain's CDR3 is CASSPQTGPNEKLSF. As DNA, the CDR3 is TGTGCCAGCTCGCCGCAGACAGGGCCTAATGAAAAACTGTCTTTT. Based on the CDR3 plus reference TRBV18 and TRBJ1-4, the full variable domain is NAGVMQNPRHLVRRRGQEARLRCSPMKGHSHVYWYRQLPEEGLKFMVYLQKENIIDESGMPKERFSAEFPKEGPSILRIQQVVRGDSAAYFCASSPQTGPNEKLSFGSGTQLSVL.

The chain employs TRBV6-8 and TRBJ2-7; the D is unclear. The germline V and J ends were trimmed by 6 bases and 12 bases, with 12 bases remaining between them. There are 10 residues in the CDR3. Per the germline V gene, CDR1 is MNHGY and CDR2 is SAAAGT. CDR3 protein: CASRSPYRYF. Here the CDR3 DNA reads TGTGCCAGCAGATCACCCTACCGGTACTTC.

CDR3 DNA sequence: TGTGCCAGCAGAATACAGGGGGCCTCTGAAGCTTTCTTT. Its protein product is CASRIQGASEAFF. The V gene is TRBV2, the J gene TRBJ1-1; TRBD1 aligns across 9 bases. J was trimmed by 6 bases and V by 6 bases; bases with no gene match: 5. Germline loops: CDR1 SNHLY, CDR2 FYNNEI. The CDR3 covers 13 residues.

The rearrangement joins TRBV24-1 to TRBJ2-1; possible D gene TRBD1, 6 bases. V was pared by 4 bases and J by 10 bases, with 10 bases between. Germline CDR1 KGHDR, CDR2 SFDVKD. This CDR3 contains 12 residues. The CDR3 region has the DNA TGTGCCACCAGTGACCCCGGGACAGAGCAGTTCTTC. Amino acids: CATSDPGTEQFF.

The chain is built from TRBV11-3 and TRBJ2-5; TRBD2 might be the D (6 bases). Trimming stripped 7 bases from V and 4 bases from J, with 16 bases between. The CDR3 length is 14 residues. Germline lookup yields CDR1 SGHNT and CDR2 YENEEA. The CDR3 reads CASTLRGVRETQYF. The DNA of the CDR3 is TGTGCCAGCACCCTACGCGGGGTGCGAGAGACCCAGTACTTC.

The J gene is TRBJ1-4, the V gene TRBV4-1; D is undetermined. Deletions cut 4 bases from V and 6 bases from J, with 15 bases between. Germline V CDR1 and CDR2: MGHRA, YSYEKL. The CDR3 is made up of 15 amino acids. The DNA of the CDR3 is TGCGCCAGCAGCCCCCAAGGAGGGCGGGATGAAAAACTGTTTTTT. As protein: CASSPQGGRDEKLFF.

V and J are TRBV11-2 and TRBJ1-2; no reliable D call. V lost 0 bases and J 9 bases, leaving 14 bases between the germline ends. The CDR3 has 14 residues. Per germline, CDR1 SGHAT and CDR2 FQNNGV. The CDR3 loop is CASSLDRWATSYTF. DNA of the CDR3: TGTGCCAGCAGCTTAGATCGGTGGGCTACCAGCTACACCTTC.

The genes are TRBV20-1 and TRBJ2-5; D tentatively reads TRBD1 or TRBD2 (5 bases each). V lost 3 bases to trimming and J lost 5 bases, with 13 bases between them. CDR3 length: 13 amino acids. CDR1 DFQATT and CDR2 SNEGSKA come from the germline V gene (reference sequence). The CDR3 DNA is TGCAGTGCTAGTGGGGCTACTAGGGAGACCCAGTACTTC. Residues: CSASGATRETQYF.

The chain is built from TRBV5-6 and TRBJ2-7; D might be TRBD1 (6 bases). The ends were cut back, 1 base at V and 0 bases at J, with 11 bases in the middle. The CDR3 has 15 amino acids. Germline V CDR1 and CDR2: SGHDT, YYEEEE. CDR3 protein: CASSLWTVSSYEQYF. CDR3 nucleotide sequence: TGTGCCAGCAGCTTGTGGACAGTGAGCTCCTACGAGCAGTACTTC.

The chain links TRBV18 to TRBJ2-4; a weak D match, TRBD2 (5 bases). The germline gives CDR1 KGHSH, CDR2 LQKENI. V was cut by 4 bases and J by 3 bases, with 16 bases left in between. The CDR3 loop spans 16 amino acids. DNA for the CDR3: TGTGCCAGCTCACTAAGCCCGGCGGGTGGCAAAAACATTCAGTACTTC. It codes for CASSLSPAGGKNIQYF.

The rearrangement joins TRBV7-2 to TRBJ2-3; 10 nucleotides match TRBD2. V gave up 3 bases and J gave up 5 bases; unmatched junction bases: 11. Looked up from germline, CDR1 is SGHTA and CDR2 is FQGNSA. The CDR3 runs 17 residues. The CDR3 coding sequence is TGTGCCAGCAGCTTTTCTCTTAGCGGGGGGCCCGGAGATACGCAGTATTTT. Protein product: CASSFSLSGGPGDTQYF.

DNA for the CDR3: TGTGCCAGCAGCTTAGAAGGGGCCACTGAAGCTTTCTTT. Translating it yields CASSLEGATEAFF. J is TRBJ1-1 and V is TRBV7-8; D might be TRBD1 (5 bases). V was clipped by 1 base and J by 4 bases, with 7 bases between them. The length of the CDR3 is 13 residues. Per germline, CDR1 SGHVS and CDR2 FQNEAQ.

The genes are TRBV3-1 (or the pseudogene TRBV3-2) and TRBJ2-5; weak D call: TRBD1 (5 bases). Per the germline V gene, CDR1 is LGHDT and CDR2 is YNNKEL (reference sequence). This CDR3 region has 12 residues. V was cut by 8 bases and J by 4 bases, with 11 bases left in between. The CDR3 loop reads CASGAAGETQYF. CDR3 nucleotide sequence: TGTGCCAGCGGGGCAGCAGGAGAGACCCAGTACTTC.